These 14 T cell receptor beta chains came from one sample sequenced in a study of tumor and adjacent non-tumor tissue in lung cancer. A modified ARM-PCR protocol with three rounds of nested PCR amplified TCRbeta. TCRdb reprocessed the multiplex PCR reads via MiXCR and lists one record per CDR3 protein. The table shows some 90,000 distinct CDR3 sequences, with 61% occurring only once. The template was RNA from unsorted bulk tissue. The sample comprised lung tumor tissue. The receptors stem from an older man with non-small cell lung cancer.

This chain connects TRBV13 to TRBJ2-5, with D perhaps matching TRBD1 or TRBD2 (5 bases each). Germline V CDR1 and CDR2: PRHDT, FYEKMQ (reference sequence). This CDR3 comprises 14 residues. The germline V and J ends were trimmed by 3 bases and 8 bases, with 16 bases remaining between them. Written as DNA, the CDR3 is TGTGCCAGCAGCTTCTTGAGGGGCCAGGATACCCAGTACTTC. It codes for CASSFLRGQDTQYF.

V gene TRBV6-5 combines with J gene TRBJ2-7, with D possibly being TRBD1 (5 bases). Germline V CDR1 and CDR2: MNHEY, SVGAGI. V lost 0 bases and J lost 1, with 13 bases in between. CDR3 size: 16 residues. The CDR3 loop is CASSYSVGPRSYEQYF. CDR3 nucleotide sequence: TGTGCCAGCAGTTACTCGGTGGGGCCAAGGTCCTACGAGCAGTACTTC.

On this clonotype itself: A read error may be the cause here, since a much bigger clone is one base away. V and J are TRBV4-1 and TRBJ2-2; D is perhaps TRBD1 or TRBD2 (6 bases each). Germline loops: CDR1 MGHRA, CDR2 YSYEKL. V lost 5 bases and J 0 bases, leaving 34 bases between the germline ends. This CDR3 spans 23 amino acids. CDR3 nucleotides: TGCGCCAGCAGCGGAGGGCCACTCATACGGGCAGGGGATGGCGGCCCGAACACCGGGGAGCTGTTTTTT. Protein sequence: CASSGGPLIRAGDGGPNTGELFF.

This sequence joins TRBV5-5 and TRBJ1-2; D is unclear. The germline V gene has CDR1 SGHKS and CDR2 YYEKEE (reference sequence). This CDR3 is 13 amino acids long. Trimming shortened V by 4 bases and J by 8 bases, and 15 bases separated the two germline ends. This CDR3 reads CASSTDVDRGYTF. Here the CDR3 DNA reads TGTGCCAGCAGCACGGACGTAGATCGAGGCTACACCTTC.

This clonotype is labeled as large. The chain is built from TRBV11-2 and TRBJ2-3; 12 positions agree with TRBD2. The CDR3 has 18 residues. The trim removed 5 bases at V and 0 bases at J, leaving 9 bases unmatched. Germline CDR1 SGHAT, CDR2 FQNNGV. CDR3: CASSPGLAGPLSTDTQYF. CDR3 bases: TGTGCCAGCAGCCCTGGACTAGCGGGGCCCTTGAGCACAGATACGCAGTATTTT. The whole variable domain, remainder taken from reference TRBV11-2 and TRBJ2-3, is EAGVAQSPRYKIIEKRQSVAFWCNPISGHATLYWYQQILGQGPKLLIQFQNNGVVDDSQLPKDRFSAERLKGVDSTLKIQPAKLEDSAVYLCASSPGLAGPLSTDTQYFGPGTRLTVL.

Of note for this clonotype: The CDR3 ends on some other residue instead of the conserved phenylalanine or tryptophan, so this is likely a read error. Here the CDR3 DNA reads TGTGCCAGCAGCTTAGCGCGAGGACGGGACACTGAAGCTTTCCTA. Residues: CASSLARGRDTEAFL. The chain joins TRBV11-1 to TRBJ1-1, with no clear D. Germline CDR1 reads SGHAT; CDR2 reads FQDESV (reference sequence). The CDR3 is made up of 15 amino acids. Trimming took off 0 bases at V and 3 bases at J, with 11 bases between the two ends.

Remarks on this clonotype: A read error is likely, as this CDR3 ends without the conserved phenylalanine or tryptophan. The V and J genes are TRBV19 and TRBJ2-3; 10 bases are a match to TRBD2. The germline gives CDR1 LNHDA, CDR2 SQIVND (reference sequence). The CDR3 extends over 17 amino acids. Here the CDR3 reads CASRSWIGTSVTDMQYY. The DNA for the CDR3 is TGTGCCAGTAGAAGCTGGATCGGGACTAGCGTCACAGATATGCAGTATTAT.

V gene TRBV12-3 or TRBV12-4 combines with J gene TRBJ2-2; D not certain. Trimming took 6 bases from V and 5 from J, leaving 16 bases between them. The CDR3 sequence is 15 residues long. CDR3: CASSLLGKGTGELFF. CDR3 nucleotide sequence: TGTGCCAGCAGCCTCCTTGGGAAGGGTACCGGGGAGCTGTTTTTT.

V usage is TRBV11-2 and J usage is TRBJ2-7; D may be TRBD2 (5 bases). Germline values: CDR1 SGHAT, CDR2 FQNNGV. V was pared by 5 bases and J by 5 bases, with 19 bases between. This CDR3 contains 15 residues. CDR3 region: CASSKLEGWWDEQYF. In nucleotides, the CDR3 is TGTGCCAGCAGCAAACTAGAAGGGTGGTGGGACGAGCAGTACTTC.

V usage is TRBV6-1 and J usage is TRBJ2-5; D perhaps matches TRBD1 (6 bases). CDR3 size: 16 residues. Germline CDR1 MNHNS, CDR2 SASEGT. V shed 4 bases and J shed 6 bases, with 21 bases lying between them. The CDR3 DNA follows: TGTGCCAGCAGTGCTCCTAGAGGGGGTTCGTTGAAGACCCAGTACTTC. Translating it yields CASSAPRGGSLKTQYF.

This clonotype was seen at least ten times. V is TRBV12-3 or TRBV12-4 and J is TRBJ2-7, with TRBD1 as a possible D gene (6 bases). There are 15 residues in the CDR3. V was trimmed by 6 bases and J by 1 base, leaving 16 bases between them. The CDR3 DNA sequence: TGTGCCAGCAGAACCGGGACAACTACTTCCTACGAGCAGTACTTC. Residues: CASRTGTTTSYEQYF.

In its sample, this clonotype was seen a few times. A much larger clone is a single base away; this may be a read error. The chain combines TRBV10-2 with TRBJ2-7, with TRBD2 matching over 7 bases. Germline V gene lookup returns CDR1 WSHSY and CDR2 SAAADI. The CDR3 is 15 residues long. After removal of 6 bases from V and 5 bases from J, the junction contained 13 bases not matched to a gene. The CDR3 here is CASRGGMGSLNEQYF. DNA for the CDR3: TGCGCCAGCAGGGGGGGGATGGGCAGCTTGAACGAGCAGTACTTC.

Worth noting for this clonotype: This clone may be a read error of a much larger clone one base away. The CDR3 DNA sequence: TGTGCCAACAGTTACTCGGGTCTAGCCAAAAACATTCAGTACTTC. Protein product: CANSYSGLAKNIQYF. The chain recombines TRBV6-5 with TRBJ2-4; no clear D gene. Germline CDR1 is MNHEY and CDR2 is SVGAGI. The CDR3 contains 15 residues.

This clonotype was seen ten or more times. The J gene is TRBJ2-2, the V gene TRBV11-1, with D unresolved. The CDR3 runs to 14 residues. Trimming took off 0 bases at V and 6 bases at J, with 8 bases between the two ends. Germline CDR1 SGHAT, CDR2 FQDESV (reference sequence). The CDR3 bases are TGTGCCAGCAGCTTAGCTCCGGGCCCCGGGGAGCTGTTTTTT. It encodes CASSLAPGPGELFF.